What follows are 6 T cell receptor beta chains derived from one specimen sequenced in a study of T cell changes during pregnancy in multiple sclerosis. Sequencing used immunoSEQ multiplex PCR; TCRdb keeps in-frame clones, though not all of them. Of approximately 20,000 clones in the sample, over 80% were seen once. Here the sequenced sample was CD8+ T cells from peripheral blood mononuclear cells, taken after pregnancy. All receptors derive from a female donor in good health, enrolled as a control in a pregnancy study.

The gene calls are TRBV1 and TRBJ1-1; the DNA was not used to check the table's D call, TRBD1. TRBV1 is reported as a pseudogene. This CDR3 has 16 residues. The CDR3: CTRGVPGQGMDTEAFF. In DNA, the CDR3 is TGCACCAGGGGGGTCCCGGGACAGGGCATGGACACTGAAGCTTTCTTT.

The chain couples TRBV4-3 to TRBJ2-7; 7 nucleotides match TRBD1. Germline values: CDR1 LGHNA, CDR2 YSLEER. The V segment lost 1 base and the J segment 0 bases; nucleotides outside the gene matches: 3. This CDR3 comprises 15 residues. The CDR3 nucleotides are TGCGCCAGCAGCCAAGGGACAGGCCTCTCCTACGAGCAGTACTTC. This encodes CASSQGTGLSYEQYF.

In nucleotides, the CDR3 is TGTGCCAGTAGTATAGAAGACGGGTCAGTTTGGCCCCAGCATTTT. The encoded protein is CASSIEDGSVWPQHF. The chain uses TRBV19 and TRBJ1-5, with no clear D. Germline V gene lookup returns CDR1 LNHDA and CDR2 SQIVND (reference sequence). There are 15 residues in the CDR3. V was trimmed by 0 bases and J by 9 bases, leaving 15 bases between them.

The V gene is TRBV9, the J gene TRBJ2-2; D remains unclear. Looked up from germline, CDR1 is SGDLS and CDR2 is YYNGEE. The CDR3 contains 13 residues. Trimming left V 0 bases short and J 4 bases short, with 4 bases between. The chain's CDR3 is CASSVGATGELFF. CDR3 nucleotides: TGTGCCAGCAGCGTAGGGGCCACCGGGGAGCTGTTTTTT.

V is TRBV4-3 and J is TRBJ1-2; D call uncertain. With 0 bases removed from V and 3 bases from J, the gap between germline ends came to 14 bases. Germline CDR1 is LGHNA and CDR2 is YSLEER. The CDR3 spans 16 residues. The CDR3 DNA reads TGCGCCAGCAGCCAAGATCAGAACGGGGAGGACTATGGCTACACCTTC. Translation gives CASSQDQNGEDYGYTF.

Here the CDR3 reads CASSYSAGSSYEQYF. CDR3 in DNA: TGTGCCAGCAGTTACTCGGCAGGTTCTTCCTACGAGCAGTACTTC. The rearrangement links TRBV6-5 to TRBJ2-7, with unresolved D. V was pared by 0 bases and J by 1 base, with 10 bases between. The length of the CDR3 is 15 residues. The V gene's germline CDR1 is MNHEY and CDR2 SVGAGI.